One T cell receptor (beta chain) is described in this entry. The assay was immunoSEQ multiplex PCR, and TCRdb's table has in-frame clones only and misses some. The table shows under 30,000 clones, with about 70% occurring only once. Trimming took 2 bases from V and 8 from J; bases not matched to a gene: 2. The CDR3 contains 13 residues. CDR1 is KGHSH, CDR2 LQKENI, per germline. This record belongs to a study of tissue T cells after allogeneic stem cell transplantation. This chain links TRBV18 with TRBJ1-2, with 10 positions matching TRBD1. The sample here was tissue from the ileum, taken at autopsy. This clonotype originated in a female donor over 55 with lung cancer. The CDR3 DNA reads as TGTGCCAGCTCACCAGACAGGGGGCGAGGCTACACCTTC. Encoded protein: CASSPDRGRGYTF.